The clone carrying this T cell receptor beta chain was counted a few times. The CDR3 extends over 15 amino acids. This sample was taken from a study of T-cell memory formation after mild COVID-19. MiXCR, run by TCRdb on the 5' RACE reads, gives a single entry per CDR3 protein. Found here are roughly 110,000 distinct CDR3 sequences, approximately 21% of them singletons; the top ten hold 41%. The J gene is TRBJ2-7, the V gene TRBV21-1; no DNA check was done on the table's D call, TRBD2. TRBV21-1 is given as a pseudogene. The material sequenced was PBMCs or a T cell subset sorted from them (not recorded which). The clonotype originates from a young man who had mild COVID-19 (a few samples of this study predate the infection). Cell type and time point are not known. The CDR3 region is CASSKRLAGGYEQYV. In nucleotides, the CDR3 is TGTGCCAGCAGCAAGAGACTAGCGGGGGGATACGAGCAGTACGTC.